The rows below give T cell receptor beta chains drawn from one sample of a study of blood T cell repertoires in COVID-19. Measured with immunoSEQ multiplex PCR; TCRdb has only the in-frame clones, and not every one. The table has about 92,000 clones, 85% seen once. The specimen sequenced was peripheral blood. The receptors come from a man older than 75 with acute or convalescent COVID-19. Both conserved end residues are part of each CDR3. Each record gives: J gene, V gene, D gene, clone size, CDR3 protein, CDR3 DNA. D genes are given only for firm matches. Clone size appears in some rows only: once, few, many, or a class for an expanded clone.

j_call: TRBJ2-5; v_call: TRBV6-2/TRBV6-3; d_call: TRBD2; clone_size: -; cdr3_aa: CASSRPGTSVGGTQYF; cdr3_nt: TGTGCCAGCAGCCGTCCCGGGACTAGCGTCGGTGGGACCCAGTACTTC
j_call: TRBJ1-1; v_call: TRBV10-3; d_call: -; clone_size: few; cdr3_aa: CAIRTANTEAFF; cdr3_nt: TGTGCCATCAGGACAGCGAACACTGAAGCTTTCTTT
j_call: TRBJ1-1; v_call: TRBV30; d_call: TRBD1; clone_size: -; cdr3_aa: CAWRVTGVNTEAFF; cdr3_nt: TGTGCCTGGAGGGTGACAGGGGTTAACACTGAAGCTTTCTTT
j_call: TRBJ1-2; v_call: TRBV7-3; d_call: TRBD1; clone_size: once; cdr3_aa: CASSFGTGGPAAEGYTF; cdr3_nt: TGTGCCAGCAGCTTCGGGACAGGGGGGCCGGCGGCTGAGGGCTACACCTTC
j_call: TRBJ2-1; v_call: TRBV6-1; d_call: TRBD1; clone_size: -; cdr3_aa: CASSENMGQGVNEQFF; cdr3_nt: TGTGCCAGCAGTGAAAATATGGGACAGGGTGTCAATGAGCAGTTCTTC
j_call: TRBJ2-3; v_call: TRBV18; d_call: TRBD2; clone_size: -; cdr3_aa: CASSPLTSGGSTDTQYF; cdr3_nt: TGTGCCAGCTCACCTTTGACTAGCGGGGGGAGCACAGATACGCAGTATTTT
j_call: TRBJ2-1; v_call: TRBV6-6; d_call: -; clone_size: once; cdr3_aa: CASSNNEQFF; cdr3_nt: TGTGCCAGCAGCAACAATGAGCAGTTCTTC
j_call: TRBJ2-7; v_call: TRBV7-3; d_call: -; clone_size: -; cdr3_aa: CASSLIRGNSYEQYF; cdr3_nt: TGTGCCAGCAGCTTAATCCGAGGGAATTCCTACGAGCAGTACTTC
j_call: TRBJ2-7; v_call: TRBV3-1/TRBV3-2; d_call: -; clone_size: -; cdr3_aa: CASSLLRSYEQYF; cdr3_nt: TGTGCCAGCAGCCTCCTTAGGAGCTACGAGCAGTACTTC
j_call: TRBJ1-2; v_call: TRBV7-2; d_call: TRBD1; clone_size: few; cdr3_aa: CASSSRQGAFYGYTF; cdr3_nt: TGTGCCAGCAGCTCCCGACAGGGGGCTTTCTATGGCTACACCTTC
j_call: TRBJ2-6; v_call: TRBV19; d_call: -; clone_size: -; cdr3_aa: CASSIRSSGANVLTF; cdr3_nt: TGTGCCAGTAGTATCCGCAGCTCTGGGGCCAACGTCCTGACTTTC
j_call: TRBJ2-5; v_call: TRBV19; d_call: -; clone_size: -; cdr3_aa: CASSMVAGNLVETQYF; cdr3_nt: TGTGCCAGTAGTATGGTGGCGGGAAACTTGGTGGAGACCCAGTACTTC
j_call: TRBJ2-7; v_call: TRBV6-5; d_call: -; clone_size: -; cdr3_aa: CASSSRDIGYEQYF; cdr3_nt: TGTGCCAGCAGTTCTCGGGACATCGGGTACGAGCAGTACTTC
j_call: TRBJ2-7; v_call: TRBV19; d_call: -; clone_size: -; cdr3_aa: CASRQQGSYEQYF; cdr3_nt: TGTGCCAGTAGGCAACAGGGTTCCTACGAGCAGTACTTC
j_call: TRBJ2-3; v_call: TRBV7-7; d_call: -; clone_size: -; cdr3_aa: CASSLARGLNTDTQYF; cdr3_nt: TGTGCTAGCAGCTTAGCGAGGGGACTTAACACAGATACGCAGTATTTT
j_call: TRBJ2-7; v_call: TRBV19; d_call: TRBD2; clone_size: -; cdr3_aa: CASSRGAGEFYEQYF; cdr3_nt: TGTGCCAGTAGTAGGGGAGCGGGAGAGTTCTACGAGCAGTACTTC
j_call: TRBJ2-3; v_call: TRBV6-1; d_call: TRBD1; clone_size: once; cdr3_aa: CASSGDRARVGDTQYF; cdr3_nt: TGTGCCAGCAGTGGAGACAGGGCACGGGTAGGGGATACGCAGTATTTT
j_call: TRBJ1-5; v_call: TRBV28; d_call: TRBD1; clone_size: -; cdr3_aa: CASSWDSGNQPQHF; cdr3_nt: TGTGCCAGCAGCTGGGACAGCGGCAATCAGCCCCAGCATTTT
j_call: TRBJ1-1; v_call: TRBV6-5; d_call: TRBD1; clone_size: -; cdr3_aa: CASSFSTGMNTEAFF; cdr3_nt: TGTGCCAGCAGTTTTTCGACAGGGATGAACACTGAAGCTTTCTTT
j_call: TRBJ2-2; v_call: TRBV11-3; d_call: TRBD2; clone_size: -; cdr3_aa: CASSSNGLGRNTGELFF; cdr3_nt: TGTGCCAGCAGCTCGAACGGACTAGGACGAAACACCGGGGAGCTGTTTTTT
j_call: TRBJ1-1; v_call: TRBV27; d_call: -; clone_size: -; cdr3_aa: CASSRVSSNTEAFF; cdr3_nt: TGTGCCAGCAGTCGGGTCAGCTCAAACACTGAAGCTTTCTTT
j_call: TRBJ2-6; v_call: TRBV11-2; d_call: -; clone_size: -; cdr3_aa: CASSLDSFSGANVLTF; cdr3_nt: TGTGCCAGCAGCCTCGACAGTTTTTCTGGGGCCAACGTCCTGACTTTC
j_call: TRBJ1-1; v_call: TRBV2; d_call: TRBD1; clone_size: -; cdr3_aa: CASEQGLNTEAFF; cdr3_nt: TGTGCCAGCGAACAGGGGCTGAACACTGAAGCTTTCTTT
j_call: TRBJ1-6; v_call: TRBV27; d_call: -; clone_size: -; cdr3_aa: CASSFLRINSPLHF; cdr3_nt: TGTGCCAGCAGTTTCCTGCGAATCAATTCACCCCTCCACTTT
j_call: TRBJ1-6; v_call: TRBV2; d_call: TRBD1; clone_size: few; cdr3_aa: CASHRDSNSPLHF; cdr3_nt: TGTGCCAGCCATCGGGACAGCAATTCACCCCTCCACTTT
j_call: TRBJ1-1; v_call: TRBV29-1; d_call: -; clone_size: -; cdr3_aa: CSVEKRAGTEAFF; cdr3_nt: TGCAGCGTTGAAAAACGGGCGGGCACTGAAGCTTTCTTT
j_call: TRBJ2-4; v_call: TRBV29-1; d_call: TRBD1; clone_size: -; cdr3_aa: CSVEGGQGIAKNIQYF; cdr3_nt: TGCAGCGTTGAGGGAGGACAGGGGATAGCCAAAAACATTCAGTACTTC
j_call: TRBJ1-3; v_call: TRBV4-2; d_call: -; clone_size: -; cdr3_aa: CASSQDEGESGNTIYF; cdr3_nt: TGTGCCAGCAGCCAAGACGAGGGGGAATCTGGAAACACCATATATTTT
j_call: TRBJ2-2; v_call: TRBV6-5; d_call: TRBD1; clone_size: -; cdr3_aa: CATSRQGNTGELFF; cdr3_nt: TGTGCCACCTCCCGACAGGGAAACACCGGGGAGCTGTTTTTT
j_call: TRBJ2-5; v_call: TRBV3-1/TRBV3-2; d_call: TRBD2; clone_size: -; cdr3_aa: CASSQDRLAGSETQYF; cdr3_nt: TGTGCCAGCAGCCAAGATAGGCTAGCGGGAAGCGAGACCCAGTACTTC
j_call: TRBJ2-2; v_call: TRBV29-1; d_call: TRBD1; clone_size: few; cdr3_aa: CSVDPGQGPNTGELFF; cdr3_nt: TGCAGCGTTGACCCGGGACAGGGGCCGAACACCGGGGAGCTGTTTTTT
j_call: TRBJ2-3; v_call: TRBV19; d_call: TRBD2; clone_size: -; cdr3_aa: CASTLSGTSGSINTQYF; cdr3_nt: TGTGCCAGTACCCTCTCCGGGACTAGCGGGAGTATAAATACGCAGTATTTT
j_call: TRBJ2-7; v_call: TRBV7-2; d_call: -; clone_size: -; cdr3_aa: CASSPGTAPYEQYF; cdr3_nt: TGTGCCAGCAGCCCTGGGACTGCCCCCTACGAGCAGTACTTC
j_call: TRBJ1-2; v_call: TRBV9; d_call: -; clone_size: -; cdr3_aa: CASSVGREEGYTF; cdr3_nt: TGTGCCAGCAGCGTAGGCAGGGAGGAAGGCTACACCTTC
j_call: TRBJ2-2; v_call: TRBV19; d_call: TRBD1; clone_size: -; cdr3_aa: CASSITGQGVTGELFF; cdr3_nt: TGTGCCAGTAGTATAACGGGACAGGGGGTCACCGGGGAGCTGTTTTTT
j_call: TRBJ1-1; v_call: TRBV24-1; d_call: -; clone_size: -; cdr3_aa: CATKGTENTEAFF; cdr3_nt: TGTGCCACCAAGGGGACTGAGAACACTGAAGCTTTCTTT
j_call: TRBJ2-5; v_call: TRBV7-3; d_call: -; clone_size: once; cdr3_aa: CASSLMGRGGGYQETQYF; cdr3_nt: TGTGCCAGCAGCTTAATGGGACGGGGCGGAGGGTACCAAGAGACCCAGTACTTC
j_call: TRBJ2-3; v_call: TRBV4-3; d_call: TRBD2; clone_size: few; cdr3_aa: CASSQESGSPDTQYF; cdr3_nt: TGCGCCAGCAGCCAAGAGAGCGGGAGTCCCGATACGCAGTATTTT
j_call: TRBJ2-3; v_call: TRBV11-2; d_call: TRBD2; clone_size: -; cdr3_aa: CASSLGLRGGLPDTQYF; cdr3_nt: TGTGCCAGCAGCTTAGGACTGCGGGGGGGATTGCCAGATACGCAGTATTTT
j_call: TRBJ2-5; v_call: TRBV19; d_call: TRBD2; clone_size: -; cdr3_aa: CASSTGGRMEETQYF; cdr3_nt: TGTGCCAGTAGTACGGGGGGACGAATGGAAGAGACCCAGTACTTC
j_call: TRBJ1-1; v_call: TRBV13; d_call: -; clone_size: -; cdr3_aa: CASSPRGGVSGTEAFF; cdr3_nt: TGTGCCAGCAGCCCCCGCGGCGGGGTGAGTGGAACTGAAGCTTTCTTT
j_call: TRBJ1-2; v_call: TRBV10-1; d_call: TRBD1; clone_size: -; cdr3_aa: CASSGGQGTYGYTF; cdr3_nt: TGCGCCAGCAGTGGAGGACAGGGGACCTATGGCTACACCTTC
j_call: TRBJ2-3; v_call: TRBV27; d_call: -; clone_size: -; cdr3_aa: CASSLSGAGTDTQYF; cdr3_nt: TGTGCCAGCAGTTTATCGGGGGCAGGCACAGATACGCAGTATTTT
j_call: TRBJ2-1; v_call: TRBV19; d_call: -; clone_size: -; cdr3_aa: CASKGDVYNEQFF; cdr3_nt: TGTGCCAGTAAGGGGGACGTTTACAATGAGCAGTTCTTC
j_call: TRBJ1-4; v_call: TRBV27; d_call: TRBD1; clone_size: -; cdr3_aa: CASSLGTGVVTNEKLFF; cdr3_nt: TGTGCCAGCAGTTTAGGGACAGGGGTAGTAACTAATGAAAAACTGTTTTTT